A single sample gave rise to the 16 T cell receptor beta chains below, sequenced in a study of T cell responses to AZD1222 COVID-19 vaccine. Here immunoSEQ multiplex PCR was the method, and the copy in TCRdb shows in-frame clones only, minus some. In the table there are about 100,000 clones, more than 70% of which are singletons. The sample was peripheral blood, taken on day 0 of AZD1222 vaccination. The source of these receptors is an adult in good health.

J is TRBJ1-5 and V is TRBV7-2; D gene ambiguous. Between the trimmed V and J ends, which lost 5 bases and 0 bases, there was a span of 11 bases. This CDR3 has 15 amino acids. From germline, CDR1 is SGHTA and CDR2 FQGNSA. Here the CDR3 reads CASSPGIYSNQPQHF. CDR3 in DNA: TGTGCCAGCAGCCCCGGGATCTATAGCAATCAGCCCCAGCATTTT. Drawing the rest from reference TRBV7-2 and TRBJ1-5, the complete variable domain is GAGVSQSPSNKVTEKGKDVELRCDPISGHTALYWYRQSLGQGLEFLIYFQGNSAPDKSGLPSDRFSAERTGGSVSTLTIQRTQQEDSAVYLCASSPGIYSNQPQHFGDGTRLSIL.

V usage is TRBV10-3 and J usage is TRBJ1-1, with D tentatively TRBD1 (5 bases). CDR1 is ENHRY, CDR2 SYGVKD, per germline. The length of the CDR3 is 15 residues. V was pared by 0 bases and J by 7 bases, with 15 bases between. The CDR3: CAISESGGRTNEAFF. The CDR3 nucleotides read TGTGCCATCAGTGAGTCGGGAGGGCGGACAAATGAAGCTTTCTTT.

The chain has TRBV28 and TRBJ1-2; D gene unclear. The CDR3 runs 15 residues. Germline V CDR1 and CDR2: MDHEN, SYDVKM. Trimming removed 4 bases at V and 2 bases at J, with 14 bases between. CDR3 loop: CASSSGVGPNYGYTF. The CDR3, as DNA: TGTGCCAGCAGTTCCGGGGTTGGGCCCAACTATGGCTACACCTTC.

A single count supports this clone. The CDR3 DNA follows: TGTGCCAGTAGTCCGGGACAGGGGATGGGGGTGCCTGAAGCTTTCTTT. Translating gives CASSPGQGMGVPEAFF. The chain joins TRBV19 to TRBJ1-1; 10 nucleotides match TRBD1. The junction had 12 bases not matched to a gene; V was cut back by 5 bases and J by 6 bases. The germline V gene has CDR1 LNHDA and CDR2 SQIVND (reference sequence). The CDR3 length is 16 residues.

The rearrangement joins TRBV6-2 or TRBV6-3 to TRBJ2-5; D possibly matches TRBD1 or TRBD2 (5 bases each). Trimming pared 0 bases from V and 2 bases from J, leaving 7 bases between. CDR3 length: 14 residues. Germline loops: CDR1 MNHEY, CDR2 SVGEGT. The CDR3 region is CASSYSGPQETQYF. CDR3 in DNA: TGTGCCAGCAGTTACTCGGGACCACAAGAGACCCAGTACTTC.

The V gene is TRBV20-1, the J gene TRBJ1-4; D remains unclear. The germline gives CDR1 DFQATT, CDR2 SNEGSKA (reference sequence). Trimming removed 7 bases from V and 5 bases from J, with 8 bases in between. This CDR3 region has 11 residues. The CDR3 protein is CSVPGNEKLFF. The CDR3 DNA follows: TGCAGTGTACCGGGGAATGAAAAACTGTTTTTT.

The chain carries TRBV4-2 and TRBJ2-3, with TRBD1 identical over 9 bases. Unmatched junction bases numbered 7, after V lost 6 bases and J lost 3 bases. The CDR3 is made up of 15 amino acids. Germline lookup yields CDR1 LGHNA and CDR2 YNFKEQ. The CDR3 DNA reads as TGTGCCAGCAGTATGACAGGGGGTCAAACAGATACGCAGTATTTT. It is translated as CASSMTGGQTDTQYF.

The chain couples TRBV28 to TRBJ2-5, with D possibly matching TRBD2 (6 bases). Germline loops: CDR1 MDHEN, CDR2 SYDVKM. This CDR3 contains 15 residues. Trimming removed 6 bases from V and 5 bases from J, with 19 bases in between. CDR3 nucleotides: TGTGCCAGCAGGAGGGCCATTAGCGGATGGGAGACCCAGTACTTC. This translates into CASRRAISGWETQYF.

The gene calls are TRBV9 and TRBJ1-2, with D hard to call. Between the trimmed V and J ends, which lost 0 bases and 4 bases, there was a span of 13 bases. Per the germline V gene, CDR1 is SGDLS and CDR2 is YYNGEE. CDR3 length equals 15 residues. CDR3 region: CASSVEEGSSYGYTF. The CDR3 DNA reads TGTGCCAGCAGCGTAGAGGAGGGTTCCAGCTATGGCTACACCTTC.

This chain connects TRBV28 to TRBJ1-5; D may be TRBD1 (5 bases). Trimming pared 5 bases from V and 9 bases from J, leaving 17 bases between. The CDR3 has 14 residues. Germline V gives CDR1 MDHEN, CDR2 SYDVKM. This CDR3 is CASSVTRGPGPQHF. The CDR3 region has the DNA TGTGCCAGCAGTGTGACGAGGGGTCCTGGGCCCCAGCATTTT.

The rearrangement links TRBV6-2 or TRBV6-3 to TRBJ1-2, with 7 nucleotides matching TRBD1. This CDR3 is built from 14 residues. Germline V gives CDR1 MNHEY, CDR2 SVGEGT. Unmatched junction bases numbered 4, after V lost 3 bases and J lost 3 bases. The CDR3 region has the DNA TGTGCCAGCAGTTATGACAGGGATGACTATGGCTACACCTTC. It encodes CASSYDRDDYGYTF.

As DNA, the CDR3 is TGCAGCGTTGACTTAGGAGGGACGCGGGCTTTCTTT. Translated, it gives CSVDLGGTRAFF. The chain couples TRBV29-1 to TRBJ1-1; D might be TRBD1 (5 bases). The length of the CDR3 is 12 residues. Germline V lookup: CDR1 SQVTM, CDR2 ANQGSEA. Trimming stripped 3 bases from V and 11 bases from J, with 16 bases between.

The rearrangement uses TRBV5-6 and TRBJ1-2, with 9 bases lining up with TRBD1. J was trimmed by 8 bases and V by 0 bases; bases with no gene match: 5. Per the germline V gene, CDR1 is SGHDT and CDR2 is YYEEEE. There are 14 residues in the CDR3. CDR3 region: CASSLGTGEKGYTF. In nucleotides, the CDR3 is TGTGCCAGCAGCTTGGGGACAGGGGAGAAAGGCTACACCTTC.

This clone was seen just once. The J gene is TRBJ2-7, the V gene TRBV14; no clear D. The CDR3 is made up of 14 amino acids. The germline CDR1 and CDR2 sequences are SGHDN and FVKESK. Trimming cost V 0 bases and J 12 bases, with 18 bases left between them. This chain's CDR3 is CASSQDRTGPVLYF. DNA of the CDR3: TGTGCCAGCAGCCAAGATCGGACGGGCCCTGTCCTGTACTTC.

This clone occurred a few times. J is TRBJ1-2 and V is TRBV10-3, with D unresolved. The V gene's germline CDR1 is ENHRY and CDR2 SYGVKD. Between the trimmed V and J ends, which lost 2 bases and 6 bases, there was a span of 7 bases. The CDR3 consists of 12 residues. CDR3 region: CAISEAIDGYTF. DNA of the CDR3: TGTGCCATCAGTGAGGCCATTGATGGCTACACCTTC.

J is TRBJ1-1 and V is TRBV6-5, with D uncertain. The germline V gene encodes CDR1 MNHEY and CDR2 SVGAGI. The CDR3 runs to 14 residues. Deletions cut 5 bases from V and 11 bases from J, with 21 bases between. CDR3 sequence reads: CASSRERTNTFAFF. Written as DNA, the CDR3 is TGTGCCAGCAGTAGGGAGAGAACTAACACTTTCGCTTTCTTT.